This T cell receptor beta chain was observed in a study of type 1 regulatory T cells. Study summary: This in vitro CD4 product, T-allo10, is enriched for Tr1 cells and alloantigen-specific.

T-allo10 cells from the graft donor were described as anergic, host-alloantigen-specific, and alloantigen-specific suppressors. TCRdb fed the reads into MiXCR, producing one record per CDR3 protein. The sample lists 60,000 to 70,000 distinct CDR3 sequences, 50% to 70% seen once, with 7.6% in the top ten. The table lists this clonotype with a few counts. No antigen is known for it. This clonotype originated in a human donor in good health. Sequenced input: cultured T cells, either the whole culture or a sorted T cell fraction (not recorded which). Regarding subset: Tr1-enriched cell product generated in vitro against host alloantigens.

CDR3 DNA: TGTGCCAGCAGCTTAGAGAGTACCTTGAACACCGGGGAGCTGTTTTTT. Its translation is CASSLESTLNTGELFF. The J gene is TRBJ2-2, the V gene TRBV7-2; D is undetermined. Germline V gene data show CDR1 as SGHTA and CDR2 as FQGNSA. The CDR3 covers 16 residues. V was shortened by 1 base and J by 1 base, with 10 bases between the two germline ends. Combining the CDR3 with reference TRBV7-2 and TRBJ2-2 gives the whole variable domain GAGVSQSPSNKVTEKGKDVELRCDPISGHTALYWYRQSLGQGLEFLIYFQGNSAPDKSGLPSDRFSAERTGGSVSTLTIQRTQQEDSAVYLCASSLESTLNTGELFFGEGSRLTVL.